The following is a T cell receptor beta chain sequence with its context. As yet, its antigen is unknown. These data originate in a study of T-cell memory formation after mild COVID-19. Regarding the study as a whole: Cross-reactive memory apparently joined, as some responding clones appeared in pre-infection memory.

Constant-segment-primed 5'RACE gave TCR alpha and TCR beta cDNA libraries with sample barcodes and UMIs. MiXCR, applied by TCRdb to the 5' RACE reads, yields one record per CDR3 protein. The sample lists tens of thousands of distinct CDR3 sequences; approximately 7% were seen once. Germline CDR1 SGHTA, CDR2 FQGNSA. The CDR3 consists of 14 residues. V shed 0 bases and J shed 6 bases, with 10 bases lying between them. The chain links TRBV7-2 to TRBJ2-3; unclear D gene. The sequence was obtained from a man in his late teens or twenties who had mild COVID-19 (a few samples of this study predate the infection). Cell type and time point are not known. Material for sequencing was PBMCs or a T cell subset sorted from them (not recorded which). The CDR3 nucleotides read TGTGCCAGCAGCTTAGCGCCCCGAGCGGATACGCAGTATTTT. This sequence encodes CASSLAPRADTQYF.